This TCR beta chain was captured by sequencing in a study of graft-versus-host responses after intestinal transplantation. Looking at the study overall: Anti-thymocyte globulin was used for induction in all recipients, who then took tacrolimus and steroids for roughly 3 years. General study results and limits: Graft-donor T cell macrochimerism in patients accompanied high graft-versus-host to host-versus-graft clonal ratios in allografts. Present in recipient marrow, GvH clones included some that appeared first in ileum or blood.

In regard to this clone: Its antigen is undetermined.

This CDR3 comprises 14 residues. V was shortened by 4 bases and J by 0 bases, with 9 bases between the two germline ends. CDR1 and CDR2 from the germline V gene are SGHRS and YFSETQ. Repertoires were generated with immunoSEQ multiplex PCR, while TCRdb's copy carries only in-frame clones and drops some. The sample contains about 100,000 clones, more than 85% of which appear only once. This specimen was unstimulated CD4+ T cells sorted from spleen or lymph node cells, taken before transplant. The V call is TRBV5-1, the J call TRBJ2-3, with a tentative D call TRBD1 (6 bases). The sequence was collected from a human donor who was the organ donor for an intestinal transplant. CDR3 residues: CASSTGSSTDTQYF. DNA for the CDR3: TGCGCCAGCAGCACAGGGAGTAGCACAGATACGCAGTATTTT.